Following are 13 T cell receptor beta chains from one sample sequenced in a study of CD8 T cells in ankylosing spondylitis. TCRdb reanalysed the 5' RACE reads using MiXCR and keeps one entry per CDR3 protein. The sample lists some 52,000 distinct CDR3 sequences; 6.5% to 8% were seen once. Specimen: blood, either unsorted or a sorted T cell fraction (not recorded which). These receptor sequences come from a female donor with ankylosing spondylitis or in good health (not recorded which).

The sample holds many counts of this clonotype. The chain employs TRBV5-1 and TRBJ2-1; D not certain. V dropped 0 bases and J dropped 7 bases, with 14 bases sitting between them. Germline V gene sequence: CDR1 SGHRS, CDR2 YFSETQ. The CDR3 is 15 residues long. The CDR3 coding sequence is TGCGCCAGCAGCTTGGTTATTTCAGGTTCGAATGAGCAGTTCTTC. It yields the protein CASSLVISGSNEQFF. The entire variable domain, with the rest obtained from reference TRBV5-1 and TRBJ2-1, is as follows: KAGVTQTPRYLIKTRGQQVTLSCSPISGHRSVSWYQQTPGQGLQFLFEYFSETQRNKGNFPGRFSGRQFSNSRSEMNVSTLELGDSALYLCASSLVISGSNEQFFGPGTRLTVL.

This clonotype was detected only a few times. The chain is built from TRBV7-8 and TRBJ1-1; D is undetermined. Germline assignment: CDR1 SGHVS and CDR2 FQNEAQ. CDR3 length: 14 amino acids. Deletions cut 6 bases from V and 7 bases from J, with 18 bases between. In DNA, the CDR3 is TGTGCCAGCAGTCCCCGGGGAGGAGGTGTTGAAGCTTTCTTT. Its translation is CASSPRGGGVEAFF.

This clonotype was seen a handful of times. The chain combines TRBV7-6 with TRBJ1-1; maybe TRBD1 (6 bases). Germline CDR1 reads SGHVS; CDR2 reads FNYEAQ. V dropped 0 bases and J dropped 5 bases, with 7 bases sitting between them. The CDR3 is 13 amino acids. Written as DNA, the CDR3 is TGTGCCAGCAGCTTAGCGGGGGCGACTGAAGCTTTCTTT. Translation: CASSLAGATEAFF.

This clonotype was observed a handful of times. V gene TRBV14 combines with J gene TRBJ1-1; 7 bases are shared with TRBD1. V shed 4 bases and J 0 bases; nucleotides not matched to a gene: 5. CDR1 SGHDN and CDR2 FVKESK come from the germline V gene. This CDR3 is 15 amino acids long. CDR3 nucleotides: TGTGCCAGCAGCCGTGTGACAGGGATGAACACTGAAGCTTTCTTT. This codes for CASSRVTGMNTEAFF.

At least ten counts were recorded for this clonotype. The gene calls are TRBV4-3 and TRBJ2-1, with unresolved D. Germline V lookup: CDR1 LGHNA, CDR2 YSLEER. With 0 bases removed from V and 2 bases from J, the gap between germline ends came to 17 bases. CDR3 length equals 18 residues. CDR3 sequence: CASSQDRLLASPYNEQFF. The DNA of the CDR3 is TGCGCCAGCAGCCAAGATCGATTGTTGGCCAGTCCCTACAATGAGCAGTTCTTC.

This clonotype was seen repeatedly, ten times or more. This chain connects TRBV20-1 to TRBJ2-7, with a weak D call TRBD1 (7 bases). In germline, CDR1 is DFQATT, CDR2 SNEGSKA (reference sequence). The CDR3 runs to 14 residues. V lost 5 bases to trimming and J lost 7 bases, with 21 bases between them. The chain's CDR3 is CSAPGQGGREEQYF. In nucleotides, the CDR3 is TGCAGTGCTCCCGGCCAGGGGGGCCGGGAAGAGCAGTACTTC.

The rearrangement links TRBV20-1 to TRBJ1-5; D unresolved. Germline V CDR1 and CDR2: DFQATT, SNEGSKA (reference sequence). V was pared by 1 base and J by 0 bases, with 13 bases between. The CDR3 extends over 16 amino acids. The DNA of the CDR3 is TGCAGTGCTAGAGGCATTTCTCAAGCTAGCAATCAGCCCCAGCATTTT. Translation gives CSARGISQASNQPQHF.

This clonotype was recorded at least ten times. The rearrangement joins TRBV20-1 to TRBJ2-7, with 9 bases fitting TRBD1. Trimming removed 4 bases from V and 0 bases from J; junction bases left unmatched: 13. Per the germline V gene, CDR1 is DFQATT and CDR2 is SNEGSKA (reference sequence). The CDR3 extends over 17 amino acids. The CDR3 sequence: CSANPWGKTGGSYEQYF. CDR3 sequence (DNA): TGCAGTGCTAACCCTTGGGGAAAGACAGGGGGCTCCTACGAGCAGTACTTC.

This clonotype has a single count. The chain carries TRBV7-7 and TRBJ2-5; 8 nucleotides match TRBD1. V lost 5 bases to trimming and J lost 5 bases; unmatched junction nucleotides: 7. Germline V gene lookup returns CDR1 SSHAT and CDR2 FNYEAQ (reference sequence). This CDR3 contains 14 residues. CDR3 nucleotides: TGTGCCAGCAGCCGACGGACAGGGTGGGAGACCCAGTACTTC. Protein sequence: CASSRRTGWETQYF.

A few counts support this clonotype. This sequence may be a read error, since a much larger clone differs from it by one base. The V gene is TRBV11-2, the J gene TRBJ1-1; a possible D gene is TRBD1 (5 bases). Trimming took off 3 bases at V and 9 bases at J, with 11 bases between the two ends. The CDR3 spans 12 residues. Germline assignment: CDR1 SGHAT and CDR2 FQNNGV. The CDR3 here is CASSLGTVQAFF. As DNA, the CDR3 is TGTGCCAGCAGCTTGGGGACGGTACAAGCTTTCTTT.

This clonotype was seen at least ten times. The chain is built from TRBV12-3 or TRBV12-4 and TRBJ1-2; 7 nucleotides align to TRBD1. J gave up 5 bases and V 3 bases, and 6 bases lay outside the gene matches. This CDR3 contains 14 residues. CDR3 residues: CASSLGQGGYGYTF. CDR3 coding DNA: TGTGCCAGCAGTTTGGGGCAGGGGGGATATGGCTACACCTTC.

In this sample, this clonotype turned up many times. This sequence joins TRBV20-1 and TRBJ2-2; D gene unclear. The CDR3 is 12 residues long. V was clipped by 0 bases and J by 4 bases, with 3 bases between them. Germline V gives CDR1 DFQATT, CDR2 SNEGSKA (reference sequence). The chain's CDR3 is CSAREGTGELFF. The CDR3 nucleotides read TGCAGTGCTAGAGAGGGCACCGGGGAGCTGTTTTTT.

This clonotype came up many times. The V call is TRBV10-3, the J call TRBJ2-3, with D unresolved. Germline V gives CDR1 ENHRY, CDR2 SYGVKD. CDR3 length: 10 residues. V was cut by 8 bases and J by 4 bases, with 4 bases left in between. CDR3 region: CAIASDTQYF. The DNA for the CDR3 is TGTGCCATCGCCTCAGATACGCAGTATTTT.